This TCR beta chain was sequenced during a study of blood T cells in healthy people across ages. Findings and limits, study-wide: TCR beta diversity, measured per million T cells, fell in a roughly linear way with age. Researchers said unsorted PBMCs prevented a conclusive naive versus antigen-experienced comparison.

For this clonotype: Its antigen is unknown.

A second roughly 7 to 12 cycle PCR used barcoded and J-beta primers. Every molecule of cDNA carried a tag from a template-switch adaptor with 12 random nucleotides. TCRdb analysed the 5' RACE reads with MiXCR anew, one entry per CDR3 protein. The table has about 680,000 distinct CDR3 sequences, 45% to 50% seen once; the top ten hold about 32%. The CDR3 covers 14 residues. Germline V lookup: CDR1 SQVTM, CDR2 ANQGSEA. The receptor's source is a woman aged 60-70 years in good health. Sequencing was done on a sample of blood. The chain links TRBV29-1 to TRBJ2-3; 10 bases are a match to TRBD1. The DNA for the CDR3 is TGCATCGCTGGGGACAGGGGCCGCACAGATACGCAGTATTTT. Its protein is CIAGDRGRTDTQYF.